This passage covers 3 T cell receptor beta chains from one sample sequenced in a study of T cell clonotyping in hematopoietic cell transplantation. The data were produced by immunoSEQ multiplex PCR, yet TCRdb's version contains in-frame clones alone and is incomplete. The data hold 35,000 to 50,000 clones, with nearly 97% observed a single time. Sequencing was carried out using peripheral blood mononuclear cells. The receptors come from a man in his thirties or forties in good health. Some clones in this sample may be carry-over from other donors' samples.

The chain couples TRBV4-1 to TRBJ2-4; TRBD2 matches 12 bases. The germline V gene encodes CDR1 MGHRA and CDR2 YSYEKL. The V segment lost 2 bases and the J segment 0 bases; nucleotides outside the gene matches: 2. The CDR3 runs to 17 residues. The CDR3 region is CASSQTSGGLAKNIQYF. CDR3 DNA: TGCGCCAGCAGCCAAACTAGCGGGGGGCTAGCCAAAAACATTCAGTACTTC.

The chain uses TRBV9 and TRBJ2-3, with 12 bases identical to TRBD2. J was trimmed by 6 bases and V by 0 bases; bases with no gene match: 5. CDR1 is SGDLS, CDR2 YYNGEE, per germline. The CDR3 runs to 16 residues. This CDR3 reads CASSVATSGGMDTQYF. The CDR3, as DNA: TGTGCCAGCAGCGTAGCCACTAGCGGGGGGATGGATACGCAGTATTTT. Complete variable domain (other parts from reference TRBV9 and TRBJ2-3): DSGVTQTPKHLITATGQRVTLRCSPRSGDLSVYWYQQSLDQGLQFLIQYYNGEERAKGNILERFSAQQFPDLHSELNLSSLELGDSALYFCASSVATSGGMDTQYFGPGTRLTVL.

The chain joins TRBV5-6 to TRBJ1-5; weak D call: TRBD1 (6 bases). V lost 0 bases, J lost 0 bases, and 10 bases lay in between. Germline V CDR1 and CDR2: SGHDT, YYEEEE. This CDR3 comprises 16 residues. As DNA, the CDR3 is TGTGCCAGCAGCTTGGCAGGGACACGTAGCAATCAGCCCCAGCATTTT. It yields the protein CASSLAGTRSNQPQHF.